This T cell receptor (beta chain) is from a study of human thymus T cells. Here immunoSEQ multiplex PCR was the method, and the copy in TCRdb shows in-frame clones only, minus some. The table includes 55,000 to 85,000 clones, roughly 96% detected once. The CDR3 runs to 15 residues. V dropped 4 bases and J dropped 2; count of bases not matched to a gene: 7. CDR1 MNHEY and CDR2 SVGAGI come from the germline V gene. Resected material from corrective heart surgery provided the thymus tissue analysed. The receptor's source is a girl under three years old with a congenital heart defect but otherwise immunologically healthy. Sequencing input: thymus tissue. The V call is TRBV6-5, the J call TRBJ1-1, with 7 bases identical to TRBD1. The chain's CDR3 is CASSSPGQENTEAFF. The CDR3, as DNA: TGTGCCAGCAGTTCGCCTGGACAGGAAAACACTGAAGCTTTCTTT.